This entry lists 32 T cell receptor beta chains sequenced from one sample in a study of T cell repertoires in cytomegalovirus infection. TCRdb itself ran the reads through MiXCR, one entry per CDR3 protein. The sample carries some 150,000 distinct CDR3 sequences, around 22% recorded once. Sequencing used PBMCs. All receptors come from a human donor in good health (CMV status not recorded). Some clones in this sample may be carry-over from other donors' samples.

In this sample, this clonotype turned up a few times. This sequence joins TRBV2 and TRBJ1-5, with 10 positions matching TRBD1. CDR3 length: 14 residues. V dropped 6 bases and J dropped 4; count of bases not matched to a gene: 3. Germline V CDR1 and CDR2: SNHLY, FYNNEI. As DNA, the CDR3 is TGTGCCAGCAGCGGGACAGGGGTTAATCAGCCCCAGCATTTT. This sequence encodes CASSGTGVNQPQHF.

This clonotype was counted between two and nine times. The chain joins TRBV10-3 to TRBJ2-1; 11 nucleotides match TRBD2. The germline CDR1 and CDR2 sequences are ENHRY and SYGVKD. The CDR3 totals 14 residues. For the CDR3, the DNA is TGTGCATCTGGCCCACTAGCGGGAGAATTGGAGCAGTTCTTC. Protein: CASGPLAGELEQFF.

In this sample, this clonotype turned up a few times. V and J are TRBV28 and TRBJ2-3; the D call may be TRBD1 or TRBD2 (5 bases each). Looked up from germline, CDR1 is MDHEN and CDR2 is SYDVKM. The CDR3 runs 18 residues. Trimming cost V 5 bases and J 1 base, with 22 bases left between them. CDR3 sequence reads: CASSPLNRRDARTDTQYF. CDR3 in DNA: TGTGCCAGCAGTCCTCTCAATCGCCGGGACGCCCGCACAGATACGCAGTATTTT.

This clonotype was counted between two and nine times. This chain connects TRBV14 to TRBJ1-6, with D uncertain. The ends were cut back, 0 bases at V and 7 bases at J, with 7 bases in the middle. The CDR3 consists of 14 residues. The germline V gene encodes CDR1 SGHDN and CDR2 FVKESK. The CDR3 nucleotides are TGTGCCAGCAGCCAAGAAACGCCAAATTCACCCCTCCACTTT. Its protein is CASSQETPNSPLHF.

A remark on this clonotype: Germline is not matched at one junction end, which may reflect a read error. The chain carries TRBV6-4 and TRBJ2-3, with 8 bases matching TRBD1. Germline V gives CDR1 MRHNA, CDR2 SNTAGT. The CDR3 runs to 14 residues. The CDR3 region is CTSSLTGGTDTQYF. In nucleotides, the CDR3 is TGTACCAGCAGTTTGACAGGGGGCACAGATACGCAGTATTTT.

In this sample, this clonotype turned up a few times. The J gene is TRBJ2-3, the V gene TRBV7-2, with 11 bases that match TRBD2. This CDR3 has 16 residues. The germline CDR1 and CDR2 sequences are SGHTA and FQGNSA. After removal of 2 bases from V and 8 bases from J, the junction contained 9 bases not matched to a gene. CDR3: CASSLRGTSGDATQYF. Here the CDR3 DNA reads TGTGCCAGCAGCTTAAGGGGGACTAGCGGTGATGCTACGCAGTATTTT.

This clonotype was recorded a few times. The rearrangement uses TRBV28 and TRBJ2-3; tentative D call: TRBD2 (7 bases). V was cut by 3 bases and J by 0 bases, with 10 bases left in between. Germline loops: CDR1 MDHEN, CDR2 SYDVKM. CDR3 length: 15 residues. In DNA form, the CDR3 reads TGTGCCAGCAGTTTTGAGGGGGGGAGCACAGATACGCAGTATTTT. Translating gives CASSFEGGSTDTQYF. Combining the CDR3 with reference TRBV28 and TRBJ2-3 gives the whole variable domain DVKVTQSSRYLVKRTGEKVFLECVQDMDHENMFWYRQDPGLGLRLIYFSYDVKMKEKGDIPEGYSVSREKKERFSLILESASTNQTSMYLCASSFEGGSTDTQYFGPGTRLTVL.

There are many counts of this clonotype. The rearrangement uses TRBV6-6 and TRBJ1-5, with TRBD1 as a possible D gene (5 bases). CDR3 size: 14 residues. Per the germline V gene, CDR1 is MNHNY and CDR2 is SVGAGI (reference sequence). Trimming left V 4 bases short and J 5 bases short, with 12 bases between. CDR3 nucleotide sequence: TGTGCCAGCAGTTTTAGGGGAGCGGATCAGCCCCAGCATTTT. The encoded protein is CASSFRGADQPQHF.

This clonotype was observed at least ten times. J is TRBJ2-5 and V is TRBV7-9, with D possibly TRBD1 on 5 matching bases. CDR1 and CDR2 from the germline V gene are SEHNR and FQNEAQ (reference sequence). The ends were cut back, 1 base at V and 2 bases at J, with 8 bases in the middle. CDR3 size: 14 residues. The CDR3 region has the DNA TGTGCCAGCAGCTTAGATCGGACACAAGAGACCCAGTACTTC. This encodes CASSLDRTQETQYF.

The table lists this clonotype with a few counts. This chain connects TRBV3-1 to TRBJ2-3; the D gene is possibly TRBD2 (5 bases). The germline V and J ends were trimmed by 1 base and 4 bases, with 12 bases remaining between them. CDR3 length: 15 residues. CDR1 LGHDT and CDR2 YNNKEL come from the germline V gene (reference sequence). The CDR3 is CASSQGAGSADTQYF. CDR3 in DNA: TGTGCCAGCAGCCAAGGGGCGGGTTCGGCAGATACGCAGTATTTT.

The chain carries TRBV5-4 and TRBJ1-2; D not resolved. This CDR3 contains 14 residues. Germline CDR1 reads SGHNT; CDR2 reads YYREEE (reference sequence). Trimming removed 5 bases from V and 2 bases from J, with 13 bases in between. This chain's CDR3 is CASRQEVQNYGYTF. CDR3 DNA sequence: TGTGCCAGCAGGCAGGAAGTGCAGAACTATGGCTACACCTTC.

This clonotype was recorded a few times. This rearrangement joins TRBV19 to TRBJ2-2; possible D gene TRBD1, 7 bases. Looked up from germline, CDR1 is LNHDA and CDR2 is SQIVND (reference sequence). The CDR3 length is 16 residues. Trimming left V 6 bases short and J 1 base short, with 15 bases between. The CDR3, as DNA: TGTGCCAGTAGAAACCGACAGGGAGGGAACACCGGGGAGCTGTTTTTT. Protein sequence: CASRNRQGGNTGELFF.

The chain joins TRBV7-9 to TRBJ1-4, with D tentatively TRBD1 (5 bases). With 6 bases removed from V and 7 bases from J, the gap between germline ends came to 21 bases. CDR1 and CDR2 (germline): SEHNR, FQNEAQ (reference sequence). The CDR3 has 16 residues. The CDR3 coding sequence is TGTGCCAGCAGTTCGGGGACGCACACGAGGGGTGAAAAACTGTTTTTT. Amino acid sequence: CASSSGTHTRGEKLFF.

The V call is TRBV27, the J call TRBJ2-7; 9 bases map to TRBD1. Germline CDR1 is MNHEY and CDR2 is SMNVEV (reference sequence). The V segment lost 5 bases and the J segment 7 bases; nucleotides outside the gene matches: 6. The CDR3 consists of 13 residues. The CDR3 DNA sequence: TGTGCCAGCAGTCTAGGGACAGGGTGGGAGCAGTACTTC. It is translated as CASSLGTGWEQYF.

There are a few counts of this clonotype. The chain couples TRBV6-5 to TRBJ1-5, with D perhaps matching TRBD1 (5 bases). This CDR3 spans 13 amino acids. V was cut by 6 bases and J by 4 bases, with 10 bases left in between. Looked up from germline, CDR1 is MNHEY and CDR2 is SVGAGI. CDR3 region: CASSRVINQPQHF. The CDR3 nucleotides are TGTGCCAGCAGCAGGGTAATTAATCAGCCCCAGCATTTT.

The V call is TRBV24-1, the J call TRBJ1-5; D uncertain. The CDR3 has 14 residues. Looked up from germline, CDR1 is KGHDR and CDR2 is SFDVKD. V lost 5 bases and J 0 bases, leaving 7 bases between the germline ends. CDR3 region: CATSVDDSNQPQHF. The CDR3 region has the DNA TGTGCCACCAGTGTGGACGATAGCAATCAGCCCCAGCATTTT.

This chain links TRBV5-1 with TRBJ2-5; TRBD1 might be the D (6 bases). V was pared by 5 bases and J by 3 bases, with 11 bases between. The CDR3 has 13 amino acids. The germline V gene has CDR1 SGHRS and CDR2 YFSETQ. CDR3 sequence: CASRNTGKETQYF. Here the CDR3 DNA reads TGCGCCAGCAGAAATACAGGGAAAGAGACCCAGTACTTC.

This chain links TRBV5-1 with TRBJ2-1; 9 nucleotides agree with TRBD1. Germline V CDR1 and CDR2: SGHRS, YFSETQ. Germline trimming cut 4 bases from V and 11 bases from J; bases unmatched to any gene: 7. The CDR3 is 13 amino acids. The CDR3 protein is CASSPWDRAQQFF. The CDR3 DNA sequence: TGCGCCAGCAGCCCCTGGGACAGGGCCCAGCAGTTCTTC. The full variable domain, rest sourced from reference TRBV5-1 and TRBJ2-1, is KAGVTQTPRYLIKTRGQQVTLSCSPISGHRSVSWYQQTPGQGLQFLFEYFSETQRNKGNFPGRFSGRQFSNSRSEMNVSTLELGDSALYLCASSPWDRAQQFFGPGTRLTVL.

This clonotype has just a few counts. The genes are TRBV24-1 and TRBJ1-1, with TRBD1 identical over 10 bases. J gave up 5 bases and V 4 bases, and 6 bases lay outside the gene matches. Germline V gene data show CDR1 as KGHDR and CDR2 as SFDVKD. The CDR3 totals 15 residues. Here the CDR3 reads CATSDTRQGATEAFF. The CDR3 DNA is TGTGCCACCAGTGACACCAGACAGGGGGCTACTGAAGCTTTCTTT.

This clonotype was counted at least ten times. The CDR3 sequence is CASSPGGASGYGYTF. The CDR3 DNA is TGTGCCAGCAGCCCCGGGGGGGCCTCGGGCTATGGCTACACCTTC. This sequence joins TRBV5-4 and TRBJ1-2; perhaps TRBD1 as D (6 bases). Germline V CDR1 and CDR2: SGHNT, YYREEE (reference sequence). This CDR3 has 15 amino acids. Trimming removed 4 bases from V and 4 bases from J, with 17 bases in between.

This clonotype was seen many times. CDR3: CASSLAPRRLGETQYF. CDR3 nucleotides: TGTGCCAGCAGCTTAGCCCCCCGGCGTTTGGGGGAGACCCAGTACTTC. The rearrangement joins TRBV7-3 to TRBJ2-5; unclear D gene. Trimming removed 2 bases from V and 5 bases from J, with 18 bases in between. From germline, CDR1 is SGHTA and CDR2 FQGTGA. The CDR3 is made up of 16 amino acids.

The sample holds many counts of this clonotype. The chain recombines TRBV12-3 or TRBV12-4 with TRBJ2-3; 8 bases map to TRBD1. This CDR3 spans 15 amino acids. The trim removed 6 bases at V and 0 bases at J, leaving 5 bases unmatched. CDR3: CASRVTGASTDTQYF. CDR3 coding DNA: TGTGCCAGCAGGGTGACAGGGGCTAGCACAGATACGCAGTATTTT.

A few counts support this clonotype. DNA for the CDR3: TGTGCCAGCAGGTTTAGTAGCTCCTATAATTCACCCCTCCACTTT. This codes for CASRFSSSYNSPLHF. This rearrangement joins TRBV12-3 or TRBV12-4 to TRBJ1-6; no firm D call. The CDR3 length is 15 residues. The ends were cut back, 6 bases at V and 0 bases at J, with 9 bases in the middle.

This chain links TRBV29-1 with TRBJ1-1; D ambiguous. Germline-derived CDR1 and CDR2 are SQVTM and ANQGSEA. V lost 7 bases to trimming and J lost 2 bases, with 5 bases between them. This CDR3 region has 10 residues. The DNA of the CDR3 is TGCAGCGCCAGTAACACTGAAGCTTTCTTT. It codes for CSASNTEAFF.

This clonotype occurred many times. The J gene is TRBJ1-3, the V gene TRBV7-9; D unclear. This CDR3 contains 14 residues. V was clipped by 6 bases and J by 0 bases, with 9 bases between them. Germline lookup yields CDR1 SEHNR and CDR2 FQNEAQ (reference sequence). CDR3 nucleotide sequence: TGTGCCAGCAGGGGTAAAAGCTCTGGAAACACCATATATTTT. Translated, it gives CASRGKSSGNTIYF.

Worth noting for this clonotype: One base away lies a much larger clone, so this may be a sequencing read error. The J gene is TRBJ2-3, the V gene TRBV7-9; D may be TRBD2 (5 bases). CDR1 and CDR2 (germline): SEHNR, FQNEAQ (reference sequence). This CDR3 spans 14 amino acids. The germline V and J ends were trimmed by 4 bases and 6 bases, with 14 bases remaining between them. The CDR3 sequence is CASSYGLSPDTQYF. As DNA, the CDR3 is TGTGCCAGCAGCTACGGACTCAGTCCGGATACGCAGTATTTT.

This clonotype was counted at least ten times. This rearrangement joins TRBV28 to TRBJ2-7; TRBD1 matches at 9 bases. This CDR3 region has 14 residues. Germline trimming cut 3 bases from V and 4 bases from J; bases unmatched to any gene: 4. Germline CDR1 and CDR2: MDHEN and SYDVKM. CDR3 nucleotides: TGTGCCAGCAGTTTTTGGACAGGGGTTTACGAGCAGTACTTC. This translates into CASSFWTGVYEQYF.

The table lists this clonotype with a few counts. The rearrangement links TRBV18 to TRBJ2-3; 8 nucleotides match TRBD2. The CDR3 has 16 residues. Unmatched junction bases numbered 10, after V lost 3 bases and J lost 5 bases. Looked up from germline, CDR1 is KGHSH and CDR2 is LQKENI. The CDR3, as DNA: TGTGCCAGCTCACCCAGCGGGAGAGTAGTTGGAGATACGCAGTATTTT. It encodes CASSPSGRVVGDTQYF.

The CDR3, as DNA: TGCGCCAGCAGCCAAGATATGAGGGATACGCAGTATTTT. This sequence encodes CASSQDMRDTQYF. The chain uses TRBV4-3 and TRBJ2-3; unclear D gene. The CDR3 covers 13 residues. Germline CDR1 LGHNA, CDR2 YSLEER. Between the trimmed V and J ends, which lost 0 bases and 6 bases, there was a span of 7 bases.

This clonotype appeared many times. The CDR3 is CASSRGLADHEQFF. CDR3 bases: TGTGCCAGCAGCCGGGGACTAGCGGACCATGAGCAGTTCTTC. V and J are TRBV7-6 and TRBJ2-1, with 11 positions matching TRBD2. The ends lost 5 bases at V and 8 bases at J; junction bases unmatched: 5. There are 14 residues in the CDR3. Germline V gene lookup returns CDR1 SGHVS and CDR2 FNYEAQ.

This clonotype was recorded a few times. This sequence joins TRBV7-2 and TRBJ2-7; possibly TRBD2 for D (5 bases). The germline V and J ends were trimmed by 7 bases and 0 bases, with 22 bases remaining between them. The CDR3 sequence is 17 residues long. CDR1 is SGHTA and CDR2 is FQGNSA in the germline V gene. Here the CDR3 DNA reads TGTGCCAGCACCTTTGGTGTGAGGGCTGGAGCCTCCTACGAGCAGTACTTC. It encodes CASTFGVRAGASYEQYF.

The genes are TRBV27 and TRBJ2-7; D remains unclear. The V gene's germline CDR1 is MNHEY and CDR2 SMNVEV (reference sequence). The CDR3 is 13 residues long. V was pared by 2 bases and J by 4 bases, with 9 bases between. CDR3 in amino acids: CASSLNGQYEQYF. CDR3 nucleotides: TGTGCCAGCAGTTTAAATGGGCAGTACGAGCAGTACTTC.